This record covers a single TCR beta chain. The antigen is not known. The data derive from a study of vaccination and CD4 T cells after COVID-19. The Oncomine TCR Beta short-read assay generated sequence data from the DNA of cultured CD4+ T cells. TCRdb re-derived calls from the PCR reads in MiXCR, one entry per CDR3 protein. Here the sample spans about 14,000 distinct CDR3 sequences, approximately 60% being singletons. Treatment indicated: approximately 9-day PBMC culture with coronavirus spike peptide pools or control peptides (ViraFEST assay). This receptor was obtained from a human donor who had recovered from COVID-19. Sequenced material: CD4+ T cells from blood, cultured in vitro.

The CDR3 bases are TGTGCCAGCAGTGGGGGACTCCTCAGGGGGACCCAGTACTTC. Its translation: CASSGGLLRGTQYF. The chain combines TRBV6-1 with TRBJ2-5; either TRBD1 or TRBD2 may fit D (6 bases each). Germline assignment: CDR1 MNHNS and CDR2 SASEGT. V was cut by 4 bases and J by 7 bases, with 16 bases left in between. The CDR3 is 14 amino acids.